This T cell receptor beta chain was recovered during a study of regulatory T cells in long-lasting Graves disease. This CDR3 is built from 16 residues. The germline V gene has CDR1 MDHEN and CDR2 SYDVKM. With 3 bases removed from V and 3 bases from J, the gap between germline ends came to 15 bases. Time point specified: newly diagnosed GD, antithyroid drugs for less than 3 months. PBMC-derived RNA was used for the TCR library. Study results and limitations: Among samples with persistent disease, TRBV28, TRBJ1-2 and TRBJ2-5 were favored. Shared public clonotypes totalled 2,741 in persistent patients, compared with over 800 in new patients.

This clonotype was detected ten times or more. Its matching antigen is unknown. Assembly of TCR beta libraries relied on iRepertoire HTBI primers together with Arm-PCR of CDR3 regions. TCRdb called the multiplex PCR reads again in MiXCR, with one record for every CDR3 protein. There are 350,000 to 500,000 distinct CDR3 sequences in the sample; about 16% occur only once, and roughly 10% lies in the top ten. These sequences were also reported in another study, on T cells in Graves' hyperthyroidism and ophthalmopathy.

This specimen consisted of peripheral blood mononuclear cells (PBMCs), obtained at new diagnosis, from a patient treated with antithyroid drugs. The chain couples TRBV28 to TRBJ2-1; D is perhaps TRBD1 (6 bases). This receptor was taken from a woman in her thirties with Graves disease. The CDR3 spells CASSFSSGAFYNEQFF. CDR3 DNA sequence: TGTGCCAGCAGTTTTAGTTCAGGGGCGTTCTACAATGAGCAGTTCTTC.